This T cell receptor beta chain is from a study of T cell responses to AZD1222 COVID-19 vaccine. Overall study findings and caveats: Sampled repertoires all dated from after the peak T cell response.

Worth noting for this clone: Its antigen is as yet unknown.

The protocol was immunoSEQ multiplex PCR, while the TCRdb copy is restricted to in-frame clones and leaves out a portion. Here the sample spans 50,000 to 55,000 clones, roughly 87% being singletons. Trimming pared 3 bases from V and 4 bases from J, leaving 15 bases between. This CDR3 spans 15 amino acids. The germline CDR1 and CDR2 sequences are LGHNA and YNFKEQ. The TCR was taken from an adult who received the AZD1222 COVID-19 vaccine. The chain is built from TRBV4-2 and TRBJ1-1; D perhaps matches TRBD1 (6 bases). Sequences were derived from peripheral blood, sampled 28 days after the second AZD1222 dose. As DNA, the CDR3 is TGTGCCAGCAGCCATGGAAGGGGGTCGGGCACTGAAGCTTTCTTT. It translates to CASSHGRGSGTEAFF.